This T cell receptor beta chain was identified in a study of T cells expressing NK-cell markers. General observations from the study: NKG2C+ dominant clonotypes from over five donors made up roughly 1.0-7.0% of CD8+ T cells. Certain NKG2C+ T cell clones were expanded, and their HCMV specificity remained unclear.

A remark on this clonotype: Its antigen is unidentified.

CDR3 length equals 11 residues. Germline V gives CDR1 MNHEY, CDR2 SMNVEV (reference sequence). TCRdb re-called the 5' RACE reads and shows each CDR3 protein once, DNA omitted. The sample's table shows over 120,000 distinct CDR3 sequences. V and J are TRBV27 and TRBJ2-1; the D call from TCRdb, TRBD1, cannot be confirmed without DNA. This clonotype originated in a man aged 18 to 30 in good health. The sample taken for sequencing was blood T cells: a sorted CD56 or NKG2C T cell subset, CD4+ or CD8+ T cells, or bulk PBMC T cells (not recorded which). The CDR3 region is CASSRGGSQFF.